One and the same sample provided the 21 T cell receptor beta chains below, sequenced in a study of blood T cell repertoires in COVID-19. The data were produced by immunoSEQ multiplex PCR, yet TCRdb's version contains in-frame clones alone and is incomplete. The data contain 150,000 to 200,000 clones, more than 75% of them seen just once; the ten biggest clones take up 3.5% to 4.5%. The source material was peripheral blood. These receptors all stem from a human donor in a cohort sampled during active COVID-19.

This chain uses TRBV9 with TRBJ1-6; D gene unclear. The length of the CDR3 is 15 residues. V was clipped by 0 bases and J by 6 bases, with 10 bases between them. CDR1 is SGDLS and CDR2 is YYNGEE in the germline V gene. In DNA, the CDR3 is TGTGCCAGCAGCGTAGGCGGGGTGTCTAATTCACCCCTCCACTTT. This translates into CASSVGGVSNSPLHF.

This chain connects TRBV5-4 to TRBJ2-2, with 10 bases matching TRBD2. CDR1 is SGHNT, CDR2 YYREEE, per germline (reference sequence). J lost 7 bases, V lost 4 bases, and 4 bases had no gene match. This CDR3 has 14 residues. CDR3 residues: CASSDKREGGELFF. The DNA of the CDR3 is TGTGCCAGCAGCGACAAGCGGGAGGGCGGGGAGCTGTTTTTT.

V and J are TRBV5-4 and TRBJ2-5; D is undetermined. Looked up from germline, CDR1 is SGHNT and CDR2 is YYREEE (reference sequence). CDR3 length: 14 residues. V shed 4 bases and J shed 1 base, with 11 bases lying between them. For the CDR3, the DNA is TGTGCCAGCAGCCCGGTTAGCACCCAAGAGACCCAGTACTTC. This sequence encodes CASSPVSTQETQYF.

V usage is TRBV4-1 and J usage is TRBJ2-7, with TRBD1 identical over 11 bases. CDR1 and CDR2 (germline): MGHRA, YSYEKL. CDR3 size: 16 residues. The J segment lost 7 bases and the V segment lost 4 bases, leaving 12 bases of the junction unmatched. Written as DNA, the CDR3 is TGCGCCAGCAGCCTGGGGCCCGGACAGGGGGCTCGAGAGCAGTACTTC. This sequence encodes CASSLGPGQGAREQYF.

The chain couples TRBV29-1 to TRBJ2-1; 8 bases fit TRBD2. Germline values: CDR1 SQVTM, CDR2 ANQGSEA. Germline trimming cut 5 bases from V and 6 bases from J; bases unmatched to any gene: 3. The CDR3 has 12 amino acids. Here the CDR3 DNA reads TGCAGCGTTTCCGGGAGGGTCAATGAGCAGTTCTTC. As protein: CSVSGRVNEQFF.

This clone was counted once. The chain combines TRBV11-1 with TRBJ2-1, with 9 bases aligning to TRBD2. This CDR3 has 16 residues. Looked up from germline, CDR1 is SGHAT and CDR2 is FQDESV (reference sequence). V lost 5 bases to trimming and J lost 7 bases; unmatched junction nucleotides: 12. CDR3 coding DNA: TGTGCCAGCAGCCTAAATTTTGGCGGGAGGGCAAATGAGCAGTTCTTC. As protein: CASSLNFGGRANEQFF.

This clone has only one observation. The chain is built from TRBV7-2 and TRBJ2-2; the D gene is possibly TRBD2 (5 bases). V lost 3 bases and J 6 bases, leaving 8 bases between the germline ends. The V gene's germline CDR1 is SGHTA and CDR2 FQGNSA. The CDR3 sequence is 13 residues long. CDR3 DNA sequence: TGTGCCAGCAGCTTCACTAGGGCCGGGGAGCTGTTTTTT. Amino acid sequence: CASSFTRAGELFF.

CDR3 protein: CSVIVDSGNEQFF. In nucleotides, the CDR3 is TGCAGCGTTATAGTGGACTCGGGCAATGAGCAGTTCTTC. The rearrangement uses TRBV29-1 and TRBJ2-1, with a possible D match to TRBD2 (5 bases). CDR3 length equals 13 residues. Looked up from germline, CDR1 is SQVTM and CDR2 is ANQGSEA. V gave up 5 bases and J gave up 6 bases, with 14 bases separating them.

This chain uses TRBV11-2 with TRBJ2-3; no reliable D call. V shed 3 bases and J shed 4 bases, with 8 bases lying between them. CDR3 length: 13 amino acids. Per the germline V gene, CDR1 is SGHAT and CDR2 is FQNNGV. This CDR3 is CASSLSYPDTQYF. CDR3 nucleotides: TGTGCCAGCAGCTTGTCCTATCCAGATACGCAGTATTTT.

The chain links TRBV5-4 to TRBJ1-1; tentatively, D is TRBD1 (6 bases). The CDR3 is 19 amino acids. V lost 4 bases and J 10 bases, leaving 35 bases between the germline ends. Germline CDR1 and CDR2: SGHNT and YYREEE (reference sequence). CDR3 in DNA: TGTGCCAGCAGCCCCTTGAAAGAGCGGCTGCGGGGGCACGGACATGCAGCTTTCTTT. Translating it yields CASSPLKERLRGHGHAAFF.

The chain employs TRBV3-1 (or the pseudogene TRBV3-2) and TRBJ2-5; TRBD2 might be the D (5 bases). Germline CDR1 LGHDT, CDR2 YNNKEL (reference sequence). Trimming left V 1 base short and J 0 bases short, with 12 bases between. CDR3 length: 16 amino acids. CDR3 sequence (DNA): TGTGCCAGCAGCCAAGCCGGGATCGGGAACCAAGAGACCCAGTACTTC. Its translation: CASSQAGIGNQETQYF.

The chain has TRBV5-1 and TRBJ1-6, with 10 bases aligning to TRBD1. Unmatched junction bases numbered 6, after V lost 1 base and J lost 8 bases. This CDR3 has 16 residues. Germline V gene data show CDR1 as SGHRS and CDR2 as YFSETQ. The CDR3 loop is CASSLLAGQGDSPLHF. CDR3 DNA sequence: TGCGCCAGCAGCTTGCTGGCTGGACAGGGGGATTCACCCCTCCACTTT. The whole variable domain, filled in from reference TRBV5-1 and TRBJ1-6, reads KAGVTQTPRYLIKTRGQQVTLSCSPISGHRSVSWYQQTPGQGLQFLFEYFSETQRNKGNFPGRFSGRQFSNSRSEMNVSTLELGDSALYLCASSLLAGQGDSPLHFGNGTRLTVT.

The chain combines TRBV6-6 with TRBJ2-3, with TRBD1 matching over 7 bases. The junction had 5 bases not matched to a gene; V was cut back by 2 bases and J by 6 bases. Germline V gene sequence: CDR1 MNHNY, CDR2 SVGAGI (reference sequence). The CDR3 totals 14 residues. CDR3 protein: CASSYPEQGDTQYF. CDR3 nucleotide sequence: TGTGCCAGCAGTTACCCCGAACAGGGGGATACGCAGTATTTT.

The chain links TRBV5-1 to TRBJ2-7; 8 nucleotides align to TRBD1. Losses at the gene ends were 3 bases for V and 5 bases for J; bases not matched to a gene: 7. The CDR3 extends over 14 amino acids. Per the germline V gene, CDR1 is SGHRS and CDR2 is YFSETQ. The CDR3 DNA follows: TGCGCCAGCAGCTCTCGGACAGGGCAGGACGAGCAGTACTTC. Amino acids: CASSSRTGQDEQYF.

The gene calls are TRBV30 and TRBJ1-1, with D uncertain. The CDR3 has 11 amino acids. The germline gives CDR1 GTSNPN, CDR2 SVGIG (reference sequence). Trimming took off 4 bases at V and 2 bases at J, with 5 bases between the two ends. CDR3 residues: CAWILNTEAFF. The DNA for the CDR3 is TGTGCCTGGATCCTTAACACTGAAGCTTTCTTT.

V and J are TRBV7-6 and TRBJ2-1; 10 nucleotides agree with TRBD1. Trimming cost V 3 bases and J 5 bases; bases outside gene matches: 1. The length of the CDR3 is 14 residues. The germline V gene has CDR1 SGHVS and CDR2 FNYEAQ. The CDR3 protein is CASSFGTGDNEQFF. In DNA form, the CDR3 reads TGTGCCAGCAGCTTTGGGACAGGGGACAATGAGCAGTTCTTC.

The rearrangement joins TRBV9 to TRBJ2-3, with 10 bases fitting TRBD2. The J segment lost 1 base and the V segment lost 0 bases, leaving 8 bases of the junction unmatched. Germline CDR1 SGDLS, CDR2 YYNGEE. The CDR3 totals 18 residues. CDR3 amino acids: CASSVDPSGGGGTDTQYF. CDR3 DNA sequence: TGTGCCAGCAGCGTAGATCCTAGCGGGGGCGGGGGCACAGATACGCAGTATTTT.

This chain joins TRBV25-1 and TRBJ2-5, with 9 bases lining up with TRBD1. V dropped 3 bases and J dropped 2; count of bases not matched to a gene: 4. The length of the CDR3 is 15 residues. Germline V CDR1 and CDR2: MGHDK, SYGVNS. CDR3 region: CASSDWDRAQETQYF. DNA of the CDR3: TGTGCCAGCAGTGACTGGGACAGGGCACAAGAGACCCAGTACTTC.

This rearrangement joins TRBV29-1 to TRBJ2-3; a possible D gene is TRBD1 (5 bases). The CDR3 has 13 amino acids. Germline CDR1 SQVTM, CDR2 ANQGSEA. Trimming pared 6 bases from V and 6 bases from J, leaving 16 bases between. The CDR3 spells CSVPKWGVDTQYF. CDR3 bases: TGCAGCGTCCCCAAATGGGGCGTGGATACGCAGTATTTT.

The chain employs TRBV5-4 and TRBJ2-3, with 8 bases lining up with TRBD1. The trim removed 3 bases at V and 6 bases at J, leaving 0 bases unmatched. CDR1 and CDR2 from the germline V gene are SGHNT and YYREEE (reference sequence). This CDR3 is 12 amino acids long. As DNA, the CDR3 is TGTGCCAGCAGCTACAGGGGGGATACGCAGTATTTT. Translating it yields CASSYRGDTQYF.

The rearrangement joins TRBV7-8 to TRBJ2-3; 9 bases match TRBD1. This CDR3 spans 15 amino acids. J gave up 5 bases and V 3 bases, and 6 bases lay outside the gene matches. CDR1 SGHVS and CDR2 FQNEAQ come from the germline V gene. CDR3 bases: TGTGCCAGCAGCTTCCGGGACAGGGTTGAAGATACGCAGTATTTT. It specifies CASSFRDRVEDTQYF.